One and the same sample provided the 27 T cell receptor beta chains below, sequenced in a study of cytomegalovirus exposure and HLA in healthy donors. The PCR had 60 Vbeta and 13 Jbeta primers. Here immunoSEQ multiplex PCR was the method, and the copy in TCRdb shows in-frame clones only, minus some. The sample carries 100,000 to 150,000 clones, over 70% recorded once. The sample was PBMCs. The receptors derive from a woman between 50 and 59 years old in good health and CMV-seronegative.

The rearrangement links TRBV7-9 to TRBJ2-7; 7 bases line up with TRBD1. This CDR3 is built from 13 residues. The V gene end was trimmed by 5 bases and the J gene end by 0 bases; junction bases not matched to a gene: 1. CDR1 SEHNR and CDR2 FQNEAQ come from the germline V gene (reference sequence). CDR3 DNA sequence: TGTGCCAGCAGCCGACAGGGCTCCTACGAGCAGTACTTC. As protein: CASSRQGSYEQYF.

The V gene is TRBV5-1, the J gene TRBJ2-1, with TRBD2 matching over 10 bases. Germline CDR1 is SGHRS and CDR2 is YFSETQ. The length of the CDR3 is 24 residues. The V gene end was trimmed by 0 bases and the J gene end by 6 bases; junction bases not matched to a gene: 30. This CDR3 is CASSLVLYPDRVVLAGSPLNEQFF. For the CDR3, the DNA is TGCGCCAGCAGCTTGGTATTGTATCCGGACAGGGTAGTACTAGCGGGAAGTCCTCTCAATGAGCAGTTCTTC.

The gene calls are TRBV27 and TRBJ1-1, with D maybe TRBD1 (6 bases). CDR1 MNHEY and CDR2 SMNVEV come from the germline V gene (reference sequence). The CDR3 is 15 residues long. V dropped 6 bases and J dropped 7 bases, with 21 bases sitting between them. CDR3 nucleotides: TGTGCCAGCAGCCTAGGGGGTAGAGGGGAAGGTGAAGCTTTCTTT. Translation: CASSLGGRGEGEAFF.

The chain uses TRBV2 and TRBJ1-3; the match to TRBD1 covers 10 bases. Trimming took 7 bases from V and 1 from J; bases not matched to a gene: 7. In germline, CDR1 is SNHLY, CDR2 FYNNEI. The CDR3 totals 16 residues. This CDR3 reads CASKDRGISSGNTIYF. In nucleotides, the CDR3 is TGTGCCAGCAAGGACAGGGGGATAAGTTCTGGAAACACCATATATTTT.

The chain combines TRBV28 with TRBJ2-5, with no clear D. CDR1 is MDHEN and CDR2 is SYDVKM in the germline V gene. The CDR3 consists of 17 residues. The germline V and J ends were trimmed by 0 bases and 5 bases, with 19 bases remaining between them. This CDR3 is CASSLWTLRVAVETQYF. In nucleotides, the CDR3 is TGTGCCAGCAGTTTATGGACTCTAAGAGTAGCAGTGGAGACCCAGTACTTC.

This chain joins TRBV7-9 and TRBJ2-4, with D perhaps matching TRBD1 (5 bases). Germline CDR1 and CDR2: SEHNR and FQNEAQ (reference sequence). The V and J ends lost 5 bases and 5 bases respectively, with 13 bases between them. This CDR3 spans 14 amino acids. The chain's CDR3 is CASSKTAWENIQYF. The CDR3 bases are TGTGCCAGCAGCAAGACAGCTTGGGAAAACATTCAGTACTTC.

Comment on this clone: One end of the junction fails to match germline, which may point to a read error. Other DNA sequences from this sample encode an identical CDR3 as well. The V call is TRBV4-1, the J call TRBJ1-2; D perhaps matches TRBD1 (5 bases). The CDR3 extends over 15 amino acids. CDR1 is MGHRA, CDR2 YSYEKL, per germline. This chain's CDR3 is CASSQGQGVGYGYTF. The CDR3, as DNA: TGCGCCAGCAGCCAGGGGCAAGGGGTGGGCTATGGCTACACTTTC.

This chain links TRBV28 with TRBJ2-3; TRBD2 aligns across 15 bases. The germline CDR1 and CDR2 sequences are MDHEN and SYDVKM. V trimming: 5 bases; J trimming: 5 bases; junction bases outside the gene matches: 5. This CDR3 has 16 amino acids. The CDR3, as DNA: TGTGCCAGCAGTATGGGACTAGCGGGAGGAAGAGATACGCAGTATTTT. This encodes CASSMGLAGGRDTQYF.

V is TRBV28 and J is TRBJ2-7; TRBD2 agrees at 7 bases. The trim removed 2 bases at V and 4 bases at J, leaving 5 bases unmatched. The CDR3 sequence is 14 residues long. The germline gives CDR1 MDHEN, CDR2 SYDVKM. The CDR3 spells CASSLGGGEYEQYF. CDR3 in DNA: TGTGCCAGCAGTTTAGGGGGAGGGGAATACGAGCAGTACTTC.

This chain uses TRBV2 with TRBJ1-1, with D perhaps matching TRBD1 (6 bases). Trimming removed 7 bases from V and 3 bases from J, with 24 bases in between. CDR3 length: 17 residues. Per the germline V gene, CDR1 is SNHLY and CDR2 is FYNNEI. The CDR3 reads CASNPVSGGLGHTEAFF. CDR3 nucleotides: TGTGCCAGCAATCCTGTCAGTGGGGGCTTAGGGCACACTGAAGCTTTCTTT.

This clone was observed a single time. The genes are TRBV28 and TRBJ1-1; D is perhaps TRBD1 (5 bases). From germline, CDR1 is MDHEN and CDR2 SYDVKM. The V gene lost 2 bases and the J gene lost 1 base, with 5 bases spanning the gap. This CDR3 is 13 amino acids long. The CDR3 sequence is CASSLQGNTEAFF. The CDR3 DNA is TGTGCCAGCAGTTTACAGGGGAACACTGAAGCTTTCTTT.

V is TRBV15 and J is TRBJ2-1, with no clear D. From germline, CDR1 is LNHNV and CDR2 YYDKDF (reference sequence). V lost 0 bases and J lost 4, with 13 bases in between. CDR3 length: 16 residues. CDR3 sequence reads: CATSRDVDSRYNEQFF. CDR3 coding DNA: TGTGCCACCAGCAGAGATGTCGATAGTCGATACAATGAGCAGTTCTTC.

The V gene is TRBV4-2, the J gene TRBJ2-3, with a weak D call TRBD2 (6 bases). The germline V and J ends were trimmed by 4 bases and 2 bases, with 22 bases remaining between them. The CDR3 totals 18 residues. The V gene's germline CDR1 is LGHNA and CDR2 YNFKEQ. CDR3 sequence: CASSRNSRRDFTTDTQYF. CDR3 DNA: TGTGCCAGCAGCCGGAATAGTAGGCGGGACTTCACCACAGATACGCAGTATTTT.

This clone was observed a handful of times. The chain carries TRBV18 and TRBJ1-6; 7 bases map to TRBD1. Looked up from germline, CDR1 is KGHSH and CDR2 is LQKENI. Losses at the gene ends were 3 bases for V and 6 bases for J; bases not matched to a gene: 8. The CDR3 totals 16 residues. CDR3 sequence (DNA): TGTGCCAGCTCACCCCCTCGACAGGGACTTAATTCACCCCTCCACTTT. Protein product: CASSPPRQGLNSPLHF.

In the case of this clone: Sequence at one end of the junction differs from germline and may be a read error. The rearrangement joins TRBV7-9 to TRBJ2-1, with D possibly TRBD2 on 5 matching bases. The CDR3 has 15 residues. Germline assignment: CDR1 SEHNR and CDR2 FQNEAQ (reference sequence). CDR3 sequence: CSSSLARALRNEQFF. As DNA, the CDR3 is TGTTCCAGCAGCTTAGCGAGGGCCCTTAGAAATGAGCAGTTCTTC.

The chain couples TRBV7-2 to TRBJ2-2, with TRBD2 matching 7 bases. J gave up 4 bases and V 1 base, and 3 bases lay outside the gene matches. The CDR3 totals 15 residues. Germline V gene lookup returns CDR1 SGHTA and CDR2 FQGNSA. CDR3 protein: CASSLGGRLTGELFF. The DNA for the CDR3 is TGTGCCAGCAGCTTAGGCGGGAGACTCACCGGGGAGCTGTTTTTT.

The genes are TRBV21-1 and TRBJ1-2; the listed D gene, TRBD1, was not tested against the DNA. TRBV21-1 is shown as a pseudogene. This CDR3 is 15 amino acids long. CDR3 sequence: CASSTASDRGYGYTF. DNA of the CDR3: TGTGCCAGCAGCACCGCCTCGGACAGGGGCTATGGCTACACCTTC.

The table lists this clone with a few counts. V and J are TRBV19 and TRBJ2-5; the match to TRBD2 covers 11 bases. Germline lookup yields CDR1 LNHDA and CDR2 SQIVND (reference sequence). V trimming: 6 bases; J trimming: 4 bases; junction bases outside the gene matches: 7. This CDR3 has 15 amino acids. The CDR3 region has the DNA TGTGCCAGTAGCAGGACTAGCGGGTCCCGAGAGACCCAGTACTTC. This gives the protein CASSRTSGSRETQYF. The full variable domain, with the rest looked up from reference TRBV19 and TRBJ2-5, is DGGITQSPKYLFRKEGQNVTLSCEQNLNHDAMYWYRQDPGQGLRLIYYSQIVNDFQKGDIAEGYSVSREKKESFPLTVTSAQKNPTAFYLCASSRTSGSRETQYFGPGTRLLVL.

The chain has TRBV9 and TRBJ2-7, with D possibly being TRBD2 (6 bases). V was trimmed by 3 bases and J by 2 bases, leaving 15 bases between them. The CDR3 covers 15 residues. Per the germline V gene, CDR1 is SGDLS and CDR2 is YYNGEE. The DNA for the CDR3 is TGTGCCAGCAGCGAGTCCGGGAGTTCGGCCTACGAGCAGTACTTC. This sequence encodes CASSESGSSAYEQYF.

In the case of this clone: Compared with germline, one end of the junction differs, possibly owing to a read error. The rearrangement uses TRBV29-1 and TRBJ2-1; D gene unclear. The V gene's germline CDR1 is SQVTM and CDR2 ANQGSEA. The CDR3 loop spans 14 amino acids. The CDR3 bases are TGCAGCGTTAAAGAAGAGAATCCCCTCCGTGAGCAGTTCTTC. It yields the protein CSVKEENPLREQFF.

A single count supports this clone. The J gene is TRBJ2-7, the V gene TRBV9; tentatively, D is TRBD1 (5 bases). The germline CDR1 and CDR2 sequences are SGDLS and YYNGEE. V was cut by 4 bases and J by 2 bases, with 13 bases left in between. The CDR3 is made up of 14 amino acids. The DNA of the CDR3 is TGTGCCAGCAGCCCGACGACAGTCACCTACGAGCAGTACTTC. This encodes CASSPTTVTYEQYF.

This clone appeared a single time. This sequence joins TRBV7-9 and TRBJ2-1; TRBD2 aligns across 10 bases. CDR1 is SEHNR, CDR2 FQNEAQ, per germline (reference sequence). The length of the CDR3 is 17 residues. The V segment lost 4 bases and the J segment 1 base; nucleotides outside the gene matches: 7. CDR3 bases: TGTGCCAGCAGCTCGGGGGGGACTAGCGCTTCCTACAATGAGCAGTTCTTC. It translates to CASSSGGTSASYNEQFF.

V usage is TRBV7-6 and J usage is TRBJ1-2; D is undetermined. V was clipped by 10 bases and J by 8 bases, with 8 bases between them. CDR1 SGHVS and CDR2 FNYEAQ come from the germline V gene. This CDR3 is built from 9 residues. CDR3 nucleotide sequence: TGTGCCACACTTCGGGGCTACACCTTC. Translation: CATLRGYTF.

The rearrangement uses TRBV7-3 and TRBJ2-2; D remains unclear. The CDR3 is made up of 14 amino acids. The ends were cut back, 3 bases at V and 2 bases at J, with 7 bases in the middle. The V gene's germline CDR1 is SGHTA and CDR2 FQGTGA. The CDR3 loop reads CASSFGSNTGELFF. Here the CDR3 DNA reads TGTGCCAGCAGCTTCGGGTCCAACACCGGGGAGCTGTTTTTT.

This chain uses TRBV28 with TRBJ2-2; 10 bases are a match to TRBD2. Per germline, CDR1 MDHEN and CDR2 SYDVKM. V trimming: 6 bases; J trimming: 5 bases; junction bases outside the gene matches: 3. The CDR3 sequence is 14 residues long. The CDR3 here is CASSIAGGTGELFF. For the CDR3, the DNA is TGTGCCAGCAGCATAGCGGGAGGAACCGGGGAGCTGTTTTTT.

This chain joins TRBV7-2 and TRBJ1-2; D is perhaps TRBD1 (6 bases). Trimming removed 5 bases at V and 0 bases at J, with 13 bases between. This CDR3 has 15 amino acids. Germline CDR1 SGHTA, CDR2 FQGNSA. CDR3 region: CASSPRDTTNYGYTF. CDR3 sequence (DNA): TGTGCCAGCAGCCCCCGGGACACTACTAACTATGGCTACACCTTC.

The chain combines TRBV19 with TRBJ2-1; the match to TRBD2 covers 13 bases. Looked up from germline, CDR1 is LNHDA and CDR2 is SQIVND (reference sequence). With 5 bases clipped from V and 9 bases from J, the junction kept 7 bases outside the gene matches. The CDR3 loop spans 15 amino acids. The CDR3 coding sequence is TGTGCCAGTAGTTCAGGACTAGCGGGAGCCGGTGAGCAGTTCTTC. Encoded protein: CASSSGLAGAGEQFF.